The source of this TCR beta chain is a study of PD-L1 blockade in urothelial cancer. Study context: Reported median T cell count for blood samples was 140,000 to 150,000.

TCRdb's table, derived via immunoSEQ multiplex PCR, lists solely in-frame clones and lacks some. The table shows some 41,000 clones, with approximately 90% occurring only once. This clone was seen a single time. The V end lost 5 bases, the J end lost 0 bases, and 5 bases lay between the germline ends. Germline CDR1 reads SEHNR; CDR2 reads FQNEAQ (reference sequence). The CDR3 is made up of 13 amino acids. Urothelial carcinoma affected the patients, and it was locally advanced or metastatic. Patient sample counts ranged from 1 to 8, pretreatment and on-treatment. The V gene is TRBV7-9, the J gene TRBJ1-3; D ambiguous. The TCR was taken from a man aged 80 or over with urothelial cancer. The specimen was PBMCs, collected around atezolizumab (anti-PD-L1) treatment. The CDR3 spells CASSELSGNTIYF. The CDR3 DNA reads TGTGCCAGCAGCGAACTCTCTGGAAACACCATATATTTT.